Included here is one T cell receptor beta chain sequence, with context. Antigen specificity is unknown. TCRdb's table, derived via immunoSEQ multiplex PCR, lists solely in-frame clones and lacks some. The sample has around 370,000 clones, around 96% seen once. V was cut by 4 bases and J by 2 bases, with 17 bases left in between. The CDR3 is 16 residues long. Germline V gives CDR1 SEHNR, CDR2 FQNEAQ (reference sequence). This entry is derived from a study of shared clonotypes between healthy human individuals. Across the study: Donor composition was a couple of women and a few men, aged 18 to 49.

Study-wide points: Generation of non-shared clonotypes was less probable than generation of clonotypes shared by all four donors.

The TCR sequence derives from a man aged 25-40 years in good health. Material: memory CD8+ T cells sorted from blood. Subset noted: CD45RO+ cells pooled with CCR7-negative TemRA cells. This chain connects TRBV7-9 to TRBJ1-1; tentative D call: TRBD1 (6 bases). The CDR3 DNA follows: TGTGCCAGCAGCTCGGGACAACGTGCCACTAACACTGAAGCTTTCTTT. It codes for CASSSGQRATNTEAFF.